Detailed here is one T cell receptor beta chain. Its target is not known. Survey-level resolution applied to immunoSEQ assay v3.0. Some clones are missing from TCRdb's copy, which holds only in-frame ones; the method was immunoSEQ multiplex PCR. The sample records tens of thousands of clones, approximately 95% being singletons. The CDR3 has 14 residues. CDR1 is SGHDT and CDR2 is YYEEEE in the germline V gene. The ends lost 4 bases at V and 2 bases at J; junction bases unmatched: 2. This sample is drawn from a study of long-term antiretroviral therapy in people with HIV. Study-level results: Clonotypes expanded prior to ART showed repertoire dominance at all sampled time points.

The TCR sequence derives from a man aged 50-60 years with HIV. The chain is built from TRBV5-6 and TRBJ2-7; 11 positions match TRBD2. Sequences were derived from unsorted PBMCs, sampled 5.3 years after starting antiretroviral therapy. The CDR3 sequence is CASSLAGGAYEQYF. The CDR3 DNA follows: TGTGCCAGCAGCCTAGCGGGGGGCGCCTACGAGCAGTACTTC.